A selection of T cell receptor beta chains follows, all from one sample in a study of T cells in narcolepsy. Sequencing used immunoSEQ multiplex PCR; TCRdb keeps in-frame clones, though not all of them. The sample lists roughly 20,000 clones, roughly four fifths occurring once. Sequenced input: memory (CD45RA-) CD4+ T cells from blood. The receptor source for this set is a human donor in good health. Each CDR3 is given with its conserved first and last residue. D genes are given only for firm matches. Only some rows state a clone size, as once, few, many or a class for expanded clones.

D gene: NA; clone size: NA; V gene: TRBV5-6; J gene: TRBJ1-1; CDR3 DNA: TGTGCCAGCAGCCGGACAGTAATGAACACTGAAGCTTTCTTT; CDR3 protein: CASSRTVMNTEAFF
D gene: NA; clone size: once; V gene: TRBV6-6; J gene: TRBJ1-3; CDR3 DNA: TGTGCCAGCAGTCGGGACCTAGGCTGGGGAAACACCATATATTTT; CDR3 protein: CASSRDLGWGNTIYF
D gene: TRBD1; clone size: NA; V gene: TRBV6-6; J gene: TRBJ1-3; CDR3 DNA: TGTGCCACCATGACAGGGAATGGAAACACCATATATTTT; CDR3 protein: CATMTGNGNTIYF
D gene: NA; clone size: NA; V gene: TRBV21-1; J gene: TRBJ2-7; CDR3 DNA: TGTGCCAGCAGCGTCGTACCGGGACAGTCTGGTGAGCAGTACTTC; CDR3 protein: CASSVVPGQSGEQYF
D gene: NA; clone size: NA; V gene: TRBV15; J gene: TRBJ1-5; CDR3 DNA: TGTGCCACCAGCTGGGACAGCAATCAGCCCCAGCATTTT; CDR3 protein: CATSWDSNQPQHF
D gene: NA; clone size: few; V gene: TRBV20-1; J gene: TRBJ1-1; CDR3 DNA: TGCAGTGCTAGGAAACCTGAAGCTTTCTTT; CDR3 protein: CSARKPEAFF
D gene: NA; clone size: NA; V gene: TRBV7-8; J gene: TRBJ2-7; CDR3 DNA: TGTGCCAGCAGCGCCGGGGGTACCTCCTACGAGCAGTACTTC; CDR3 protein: CASSAGGTSYEQYF
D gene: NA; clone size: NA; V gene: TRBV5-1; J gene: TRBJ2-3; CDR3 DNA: TGCGCCAGCAGCTTTGTGGCAGAGAGCACAGATACGCAGTATTTT; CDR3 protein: CASSFVAESTDTQYF
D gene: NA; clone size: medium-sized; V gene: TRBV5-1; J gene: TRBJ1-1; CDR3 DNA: TGCGCCAGCAGCTTGACAGGGAGAAGGGGAACTGAAGCTTTCTTT; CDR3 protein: CASSLTGRRGTEAFF
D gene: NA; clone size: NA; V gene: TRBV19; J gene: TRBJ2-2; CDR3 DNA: TGTGCCAGTGCCTCCACAGGGTCTGGCACCGGGGAGCTGTTTTTT; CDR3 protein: CASASTGSGTGELFF
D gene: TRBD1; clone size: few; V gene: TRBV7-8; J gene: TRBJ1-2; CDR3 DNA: TGTGCCAGCAGCTTAGTTCCTCCCCAAGGGACAGGGATCTATGGCTACACCTTC; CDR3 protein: CASSLVPPQGTGIYGYTF
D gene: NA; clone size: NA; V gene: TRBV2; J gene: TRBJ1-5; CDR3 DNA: TGTGCCAGCAGTGGCCGTCAGGGTCAGCCCCAGCATTTT; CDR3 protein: CASSGRQGQPQHF
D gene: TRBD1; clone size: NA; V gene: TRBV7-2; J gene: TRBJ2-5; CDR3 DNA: TGTGCCAGCAGCTTAGCGACAGGGGAGAGGGTGACCCAGTACTTC; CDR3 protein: CASSLATGERVTQYF
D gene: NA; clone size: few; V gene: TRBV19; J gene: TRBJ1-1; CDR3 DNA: TGTGCCAGTAGTTGGACCGGTTTTGGAGCTTTCTTT; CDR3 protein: CASSWTGFGAFF
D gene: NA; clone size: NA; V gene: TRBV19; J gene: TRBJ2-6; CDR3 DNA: TGTGCCAGTAGTATAGGAGCCGGGTCGCCCGGGGCCAACGTCCTGACTTTC; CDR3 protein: CASSIGAGSPGANVLTF
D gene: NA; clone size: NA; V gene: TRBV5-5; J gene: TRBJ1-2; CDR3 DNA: TGTGCCAGCAGCTTGATTGGCGGCTACACCTTC; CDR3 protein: CASSLIGGYTF
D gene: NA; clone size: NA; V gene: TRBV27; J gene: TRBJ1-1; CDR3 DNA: TGTGCCAGCAGTTTGGAAGGGGCAGAGACTGAAGCTTTCTTT; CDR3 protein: CASSLEGAETEAFF
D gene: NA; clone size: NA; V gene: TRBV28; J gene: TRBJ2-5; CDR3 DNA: TGTGCCGGGGGGACAGCTCGGGGAGAGACCCAGTACTTC; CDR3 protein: CAGGTARGETQYF